One sample yielded the 13 T cell receptor beta chains listed below, sequenced in a study of T cells in Graves' hyperthyroidism and ophthalmopathy. Amplified TCR beta CDR3 regions derived from RNA transcripts. First-round RT-PCR targeting the TCR CDR3 was performed with the HTBI primer set. TCRdb reanalysed the multiplex PCR reads using MiXCR and keeps one entry per CDR3 protein. The sample holds 300,000 to 400,000 distinct CDR3 sequences, 13% seen once. The sequenced material came from blood. These receptors all stem from a woman younger than 30 with Graves' hyperthyroidism.

This clonotype was recorded many times. This rearrangement joins TRBV29-1 to TRBJ1-2, with no clear D. Germline values: CDR1 SQVTM, CDR2 ANQGSEA. The CDR3 has 14 amino acids. V was cut by 6 bases and J by 4 bases, with 18 bases left in between. This chain's CDR3 is CSVSSFVVSYGYTF. The DNA for the CDR3 is TGCAGCGTCTCATCATTCGTGGTTAGCTATGGCTACACCTTC.

The V call is TRBV25-1, the J call TRBJ2-1; D is undetermined. CDR3 length: 11 residues. V was clipped by 7 bases and J by 9 bases, with 10 bases between them. Germline assignment: CDR1 MGHDK and CDR2 SYGVNS. In DNA form, the CDR3 reads TGTGCCAGCACGATCCAAGGTGAGCAGTTCTTC. Translated: CASTIQGEQFF.

This clonotype was observed at least ten times. The V call is TRBV12-3 or TRBV12-4, the J call TRBJ1-2; maybe TRBD1 (6 bases). V was cut by 2 bases and J by 4 bases, with 17 bases left in between. The CDR3 has 16 amino acids. In DNA, the CDR3 is TGTGCCAGCAGTTTAAATATGGGGGGCTTCGGCTATGGCTACACCTTC. Translated: CASSLNMGGFGYGYTF.

This clonotype was detected many times. The gene calls are TRBV7-2 and TRBJ2-1; TRBD2 matches at 8 bases. Looked up from germline, CDR1 is SGHTA and CDR2 is FQGNSA. With 7 bases clipped from V and 4 bases from J, the junction kept 9 bases outside the gene matches. This CDR3 has 15 amino acids. The CDR3 region is CASTLTSGEYNEQFF. The CDR3 region has the DNA TGTGCCAGCACCCTTACTAGCGGAGAATACAATGAGCAGTTCTTC. The entire variable domain, with the rest obtained from reference TRBV7-2 and TRBJ2-1, is as follows: GAGVSQSPSNKVTEKGKDVELRCDPISGHTALYWYRQSLGQGLEFLIYFQGNSAPDKSGLPSDRFSAERTGGSVSTLTIQRTQQEDSAVYLCASTLTSGEYNEQFFGPGTRLTVL.

In its sample, this clonotype was seen many times. V usage is TRBV27 and J usage is TRBJ2-7; TRBD1 agrees at 9 bases. The CDR3 spans 14 residues. J gave up 3 bases and V 2 bases, and 2 bases lay outside the gene matches. CDR1 is MNHEY and CDR2 is SMNVEV in the germline V gene (reference sequence). In nucleotides, the CDR3 is TGTGCCAGCAGTTTAGGGACAGGGATCTACGAGCAGTACTTC. The encoded protein is CASSLGTGIYEQYF.

This clonotype was observed a handful of times. Possible read error: a much larger clone is one base away. DNA of the CDR3: TGTGCCAGCAGTGAGAGGGTAACAGTTACGCAGTATTTT. It yields the protein CASSERVTVTQYF. The gene calls are TRBV2 and TRBJ2-3; perhaps TRBD2 as D (5 bases). This CDR3 comprises 13 residues. Looked up from germline, CDR1 is SNHLY and CDR2 is FYNNEI.

In its sample, this clonotype was seen many times. The rearrangement links TRBV12-3 or TRBV12-4 to TRBJ1-1; no definite D call. The CDR3 spans 14 residues. Deletions cut 6 bases from V and 7 bases from J, with 18 bases between. CDR3 loop: CASSLQVGDGEAFF. DNA for the CDR3: TGTGCCAGCAGCCTTCAGGTAGGAGATGGTGAAGCTTTCTTT.

At least ten counts were recorded for this clonotype. The junction and the germline gene differ at one end; a read error may be behind it. The V gene is TRBV7-8, the J gene TRBJ2-5, with no clear D. CDR1 SGHVS and CDR2 FQNEAQ come from the germline V gene. The CDR3 covers 12 residues. CDR3 loop: CAGSSYQETQYF. CDR3 DNA sequence: TGTGCCGGCAGCTCCTACCAAGAGACCCAGTACTTC.

This clonotype was counted a few times. J is TRBJ2-3 and V is TRBV10-2; TRBD2 aligns across 10 bases. The J segment lost 0 bases and the V segment lost 0 bases, leaving 3 bases of the junction unmatched. Germline loops: CDR1 WSHSY, CDR2 SAAADI. This CDR3 is built from 17 residues. The CDR3 nucleotides read TGCGCCAGCAGTGAGTCGCCTAGCGGGGGAAGCACAGATACGCAGTATTTT. Translating it yields CASSESPSGGSTDTQYF.

This clonotype was seen ten or more times. V and J are TRBV11-2 and TRBJ2-2, with 7 bases matching TRBD2. Germline V lookup: CDR1 SGHAT, CDR2 FQNNGV. The J segment lost 4 bases and the V segment lost 6 bases, leaving 11 bases of the junction unmatched. This CDR3 spans 16 amino acids. In DNA form, the CDR3 reads TGTGCCAGCAGTCCCGGGCGAGGGAGGGCCACCGGGGAGCTGTTTTTT. Translating it yields CASSPGRGRATGELFF.

The rearrangement joins TRBV19 to TRBJ2-2, with unresolved D. The germline CDR1 and CDR2 sequences are LNHDA and SQIVND (reference sequence). This CDR3 comprises 15 residues. V was trimmed by 1 base and J by 3 bases, leaving 9 bases between them. This chain's CDR3 is CASSIATTYTGELFF. The CDR3 DNA follows: TGTGCCAGTAGTATAGCTACTACCTACACCGGGGAGCTGTTTTTT.

This clonotype was picked up many times. The chain carries TRBV6-1 and TRBJ1-5, with a weak D call TRBD1 (5 bases). CDR3 size: 14 residues. V was pared by 6 bases and J by 4 bases, with 13 bases between. The germline CDR1 and CDR2 sequences are MNHNS and SASEGT. In DNA form, the CDR3 reads TGTGCCAGCAGCGCCGCGCAGGGTAATCAGCCCCAGCATTTT. Translated: CASSAAQGNQPQHF.

This clonotype was counted ten times or more. The J gene is TRBJ2-5, the V gene TRBV20-1, with D unclear. This CDR3 is 13 amino acids long. CDR1 is DFQATT, CDR2 SNEGSKA, per germline (reference sequence). Between the trimmed V and J ends, which lost 0 bases and 3 bases, there was a span of 8 bases. The CDR3 region is CSARDRVEETQYF. CDR3 in DNA: TGCAGTGCTAGAGATCGCGTTGAAGAGACCCAGTACTTC.